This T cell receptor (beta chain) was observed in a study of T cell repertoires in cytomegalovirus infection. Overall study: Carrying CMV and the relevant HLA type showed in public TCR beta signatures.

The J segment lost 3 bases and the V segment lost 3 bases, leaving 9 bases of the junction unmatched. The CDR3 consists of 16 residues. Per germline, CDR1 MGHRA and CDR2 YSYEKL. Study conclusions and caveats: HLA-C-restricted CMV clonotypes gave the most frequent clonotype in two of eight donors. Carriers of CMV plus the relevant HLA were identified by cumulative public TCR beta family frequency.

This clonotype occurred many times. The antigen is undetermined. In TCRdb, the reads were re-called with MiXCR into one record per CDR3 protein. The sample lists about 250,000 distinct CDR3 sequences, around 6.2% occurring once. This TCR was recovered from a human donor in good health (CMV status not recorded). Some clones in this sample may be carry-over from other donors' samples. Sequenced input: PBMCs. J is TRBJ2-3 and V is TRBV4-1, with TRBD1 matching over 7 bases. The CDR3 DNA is TGCGCCAGCAGCCAGGGCGGCAGGGGGATAACAGATACGCAGTATTTT. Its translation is CASSQGGRGITDTQYF.